These 13 T cell receptor beta chains were sequenced from one sample in a study of blood T cell repertoires in COVID-19. Assay used: immunoSEQ multiplex PCR; TCRdb lists only in-frame clones, some missing. The sample yields 100,000 to 150,000 clones, about nine tenths seen once. Specimen: peripheral blood. The receptors were sampled from a human donor in a cohort sampled during active COVID-19.

The chain has TRBV9 and TRBJ2-2; D possibly corresponds to TRBD1 (6 bases). The V and J ends lost 5 bases and 7 bases respectively, with 24 bases between them. Germline lookup yields CDR1 SGDLS and CDR2 YYNGEE. The CDR3 extends over 17 amino acids. The CDR3 is CASSGKPGQPRDGELFF. CDR3 nucleotides: TGTGCCAGCAGTGGGAAACCGGGACAACCTAGGGACGGGGAGCTGTTTTTT.

This clone was counted a single time. The genes are TRBV7-2 and TRBJ1-4; TRBD1 matches 8 bases. V lost 5 bases to trimming and J lost 11 bases; unmatched junction nucleotides: 13. The CDR3 loop spans 15 amino acids. CDR1 and CDR2 from the germline V gene are SGHTA and FQGNSA. CDR3 region: CASSTYGQGQTKLFF. DNA for the CDR3: TGTGCCAGCAGCACCTACGGACAGGGACAAACTAAACTGTTTTTT.

The CDR3 DNA sequence: TGTGCCAGCAGCTTAGTTCGGGGGACGGATACTGTATACTACGAGCAGTACTTC. Its translation is CASSLVRGTDTVYYEQYF. The genes are TRBV11-3 and TRBJ2-7, with a weak D call TRBD2 (6 bases). Trimming pared 1 base from V and 3 bases from J, leaving 22 bases between. CDR1 and CDR2 (germline): SGHNT, YENEEA. CDR3 size: 18 residues.

V is TRBV6-5 and J is TRBJ2-5, with D uncertain. Trimming took 5 bases from V and 0 from J, leaving 4 bases between them. This CDR3 contains 12 residues. CDR1 is MNHEY, CDR2 SVGAGI, per germline. The CDR3 DNA sequence: TGTGCCAGCAGTCGGTACCAAGAGACCCAGTACTTC. Amino acids: CASSRYQETQYF.

V usage is TRBV6-1 and J usage is TRBJ2-2; D call uncertain. V lost 2 bases, J lost 4 bases, and 14 bases lay in between. The CDR3 has 16 amino acids. Germline V gives CDR1 MNHNS, CDR2 SASEGT. DNA of the CDR3: TGTGCCAGCAGTGAACGAGGTACCCCTGCCACCGGGGAGCTGTTTTTT. Protein product: CASSERGTPATGELFF.

Concerning this clone itself: Other DNA sequences in this sample translate to the same CDR3. The V and J genes are TRBV24-1 and TRBJ2-3; D perhaps matches TRBD1 (6 bases). Germline values: CDR1 KGHDR, CDR2 SFDVKD. This CDR3 comprises 13 residues. V gave up 7 bases and J gave up 3 bases, with 10 bases separating them. The DNA of the CDR3 is TGTGCCACCAGGGGGGCGGAGACAGATACGCAGTATTTT. It specifies CATRGAETDTQYF.

The chain is built from TRBV19 and TRBJ1-2; 7 nucleotides match TRBD1. With V trimmed by 5 bases and J by 1 base, 10 bases remained unmatched. Germline values: CDR1 LNHDA, CDR2 SQIVND (reference sequence). This CDR3 spans 16 amino acids. CDR3 residues: CASSESGTDNNYGYTF. DNA of the CDR3: TGTGCCAGTAGTGAATCCGGGACAGATAATAACTATGGCTACACCTTC.

The genes are TRBV7-2 and TRBJ2-7; the match to TRBD1 covers 9 bases. The V gene end was trimmed by 4 bases and the J gene end by 4 bases; junction bases not matched to a gene: 8. Germline lookup yields CDR1 SGHTA and CDR2 FQGNSA. This CDR3 is 15 amino acids long. The chain's CDR3 is CASSSRSGQGYEQYF. The CDR3 nucleotides are TGTGCCAGCAGCTCCCGTTCGGGACAGGGATACGAGCAGTACTTC.

The genes are TRBV5-1 and TRBJ2-3; 8 bases agree with TRBD2. The CDR3 length is 16 residues. Looked up from germline, CDR1 is SGHRS and CDR2 is YFSETQ. Trimming at V came to 4 bases and at J to 2 bases, leaving 9 bases not matched to a gene. In nucleotides, the CDR3 is TGCGCCAGCAGCCGGGGGGATAGCGGGAACACAGATACGCAGTATTTT. Amino acids: CASSRGDSGNTDTQYF.

The rearrangement links TRBV19 to TRBJ1-3; D may be TRBD1 (5 bases). The CDR3 covers 16 residues. Germline V gene data show CDR1 as LNHDA and CDR2 as SQIVND (reference sequence). Trimming stripped 0 bases from V and 0 bases from J, with 9 bases between. Here the CDR3 reads CASSIEGASSGNTIYF. CDR3 coding DNA: TGTGCCAGTAGTATAGAAGGGGCCAGCTCTGGAAACACCATATATTTT.

The V and J genes are TRBV5-5 and TRBJ1-2; D is unresolved. Trimming cost V 5 bases and J 8 bases, with 25 bases left between them. Germline loops: CDR1 SGHKS, CDR2 YYEKEE (reference sequence). The CDR3 runs 16 residues. As DNA, the CDR3 is TGTGCCAGCAGTCTGTCGGGGATGCGGTACTCCTACGGCTACACCTTC. Translating gives CASSLSGMRYSYGYTF.

There are a few counts of this clone. The chain is built from TRBV4-1 and TRBJ1-2; D gene unclear. The germline V gene encodes CDR1 MGHRA and CDR2 YSYEKL. Between the trimmed V and J ends, which lost 0 bases and 0 bases, there was a span of 11 bases. The CDR3 is 16 amino acids. The CDR3 nucleotides read TGCGCCAGCAGCCAAGACCCCCGCGGAGCTAACTATGGCTACACCTTC. It specifies CASSQDPRGANYGYTF.

DNA of the CDR3: TGTGCCAGCTCATCGCCTGGGGACTCCAATCAGCCCCAGCATTTT. Protein sequence: CASSSPGDSNQPQHF. This chain connects TRBV18 to TRBJ1-5; D may be TRBD1 (5 bases). V shed 5 bases and J shed 3 bases, with 14 bases lying between them. The CDR3 has 15 amino acids. CDR1 and CDR2 (germline): KGHSH, LQKENI.